One T cell receptor beta chain is described in this entry. Trimming stripped 0 bases from V and 2 bases from J, with 13 bases between. The germline gives CDR1 MNHEY, CDR2 SVGAGI. The CDR3 runs to 16 residues. These data belong to a study of control samples from healthy donors and cancer patients. Profiled with immunoSEQ multiplex PCR; TCRdb holds only in-frame clones, not every one. There are 150,000 to 200,000 clones in the sample, with roughly 2.2% held by the top ten. J is TRBJ2-5 and V is TRBV6-5; D gene unclear. Specimen: blood. This TCR came from a young woman in good health. In DNA form, the CDR3 reads TGTGCCAGCAGTTACTCGAGTGGCCCTCCGCAAGAGACCCAGTACTTC. Its translation: CASSYSSGPPQETQYF.